This is a list of T cell receptor beta chains from one sample in a study of CD8 T cells in ankylosing spondylitis. One entry per CDR3 protein, called by TCRdb with MiXCR from the 5' RACE reads. The sample has under 250,000 distinct CDR3 sequences; approximately 7.4% are singletons. The specimen was blood, either unsorted or a sorted T cell fraction (not recorded which). The receptors originated from a male donor with ankylosing spondylitis. CDR3s include the opening cysteine and the closing phenylalanine or tryptophan. Each record gives: J gene, V gene, CDR3 length, D gene, clone size, CDR3 DNA, CDR3 protein. D genes are given only for firm matches. Some rows have no size entry. The others give once, few or many, or a class for an expanded clone.

>TRBJ2-1|TRBV7-6|15|-|-
TGTGCCAGCAGCTCCCTTCAGACGCCTTACAATGAGCAGTTCTTC
CASSSLQTPYNEQFF
>TRBJ2-1|TRBV9|14|-|-
TGTGCCAGCAGCGTAGAAGACACCTACAATGAGCAGTTCTTC
CASSVEDTYNEQFF
>TRBJ1-3|TRBV7-2|15|-|-
TGTGCCAGCAGCTTAGGAGGGGACTCTGGAAACACCATATATTTT
CASSLGGDSGNTIYF
>TRBJ1-5|TRBV10-3|15|TRBD1|-
TGTGCCATCAGTGAGATGACAGGGCGGGATCAGCCCCAGCATTTT
CAISEMTGRDQPQHF
>TRBJ2-7|TRBV24-1|16|TRBD1|-
TGTGCCACCAGTGTTCACCGGGACAGGGACCCCCGGGAGCAGTACTTC
CATSVHRDRDPREQYF
>TRBJ2-3|TRBV27|15|TRBD2|-
TGTGCCAGCAGTTTTTGGGGACTAGGGCGGGATACGCAGTATTTT
CASSFWGLGRDTQYF
>TRBJ1-2|TRBV14|14|-|many
TGTGCCAGCAGCCCAACTACAGGGTTCTATGGCTACACCTTC
CASSPTTGFYGYTF
>TRBJ1-6|TRBV11-2|12|-|many
TGTGCCAGCAGCTGGAATAATTCACCCCTCCACTTT
CASSWNNSPLHF
>TRBJ2-7|TRBV6-2/TRBV6-3|14|-|-
TGTGCCAGCAGTTACGGACACCGCTACTACGAGCAGTACTTC
CASSYGHRYYEQYF
>TRBJ2-1|TRBV11-2|15|-|many
TGTGCCAGCAGCCCACTATTCCTCAGACGGGATGAGCAGTTCTTC
CASSPLFLRRDEQFF
>TRBJ2-2|TRBV20-1|12|-|many
TGCAGTGCTAGTATATACTCCGGGGAGCTGTTTTTT
CSASIYSGELFF
>TRBJ1-3|TRBV7-9|16|-|few
TGTGCCAGCAGCTCTGGCCCGCTAAGCTCTGGAAACACCATATATTTT
CASSSGPLSSGNTIYF
>TRBJ2-3|TRBV5-1|14|-|many
TGCGCCAGCAGCCCCAGCGGGCACACAGATACGCAGTATTTT
CASSPSGHTDTQYF
>TRBJ2-5|TRBV29-1|15|TRBD1|-
TGCAGCGTCGCCCGGGACAGGGGCCGCCAAGAGACCCAGTACTTC
CSVARDRGRQETQYF
>TRBJ1-1|TRBV12-3/TRBV12-4|12|-|many
TGTGCCAGCAGCGAGGGTGGGTTAAAAGCTTTCTTT
CASSEGGLKAFF
>TRBJ1-5|TRBV7-9|11|-|many
TGTGCCAGCAGCGCCTCCGGGACCCAGCATTTT
CASSASGTQHF
>TRBJ2-5|TRBV7-9|14|-|many
TGTGCCAGCAGCTCCACGGGGCCAGTGGAGACCCAGTACTTC
CASSSTGPVETQYF
>TRBJ2-5|TRBV24-1|14|-|many
TGTGCCACCAGTCCGTCTAGCCTAGGGGAGACCCAGTACTTC
CATSPSSLGETQYF
>TRBJ2-1|TRBV12-3/TRBV12-4|13|-|many
TGTGCCAGCAGTTTTGGGGGTACCAATGAGCAGTTCTTC
CASSFGGTNEQFF
>TRBJ2-1|TRBV27|11|-|many
TGTGCCAGCAGAGTCCTCAATGAGCAGTTCTTC
CASRVLNEQFF
>TRBJ2-3|TRBV4-1|14|-|many
TGCGCCAGCAGCCAAGATGACTCTACAGATACGCAGTATTTT
CASSQDDSTDTQYF
>TRBJ2-3|TRBV27|17|TRBD2|many
TGTGCCAGCAGTCCAACCGATAGCGGGGCCATCTCAGATACGCAGTATTTT
CASSPTDSGAISDTQYF
>TRBJ2-7|TRBV27|12|-|many
TGCGCCAGCAGCCCCAGCTCCTACGAGCAGTACTTC
CASSPSSYEQYF
>TRBJ1-1|TRBV9|14|TRBD1|many
TGTGCCAGCAGCTCACGTACACAGGGGCCAGAAGCTTTCTTT
CASSSRTQGPEAFF
>TRBJ1-5|TRBV19|14|TRBD1|-
TGTGCCACCGGAAGACAGGGAAGAGACCAGCCCCAGCATTTT
CATGRQGRDQPQHF
>TRBJ1-2|TRBV28|15|-|many
TGTGCCAGCAGTCCGCCCGACAAGGGAAACTATGGCTACACCTTC
CASSPPDKGNYGYTF
>TRBJ1-6|TRBV7-2|15|-|many
TGTGCCAGCAGCTTAACCCGCCGGAGGAATTCACCCCTCCACTTT
CASSLTRRRNSPLHF
>TRBJ2-4|TRBV20-1|13|-|-
TGCAGTGCTAGCCAGGGGGCCAAAAACATTCAGTACTTC
CSASQGAKNIQYF
>TRBJ2-6|TRBV27|14|-|-
TGTGCCAGCAGTTCCACCTCTGGGGCCAACGTCCTGACTTTC
CASSSTSGANVLTF
>TRBJ1-6|TRBV6-2/TRBV6-3|16|-|many
TGTGCCAGCAGTTACAGGGATTCGGGGACGAATTCACCCCTCCACTTT
CASSYRDSGTNSPLHF
>TRBJ2-7|TRBV7-2|12|-|-
TGTGCCAGCAGCACCTACTCCTACGAGCAGTACTTC
CASSTYSYEQYF
>TRBJ2-1|TRBV6-1|14|-|many
TGTGCCACAAGAGGGCCCGGCTCCTACAATGAGCAGTTCTTC
CATRGPGSYNEQFF
>TRBJ2-1|TRBV7-9|16|TRBD2|many
TGTGCCAGCAGCTTTCCTCCTGGCGGGAGTGACAATGAGCAGTTCTTC
CASSFPPGGSDNEQFF
>TRBJ2-4|TRBV18|20|TRBD1|-
TGTGCCAGCTCATCAATCCCGGGACAGACGCCCCTGTTAGCCAAAAACATTCAGTACTTC
CASSSIPGQTPLLAKNIQYF
>TRBJ1-1|TRBV25-1|13|-|many
TGTGCCAGCAGAGCCCAAGCGGGCACTGAAGCTTTCTTT
CASRAQAGTEAFF
>TRBJ1-3|TRBV28|16|-|few
TGTGCCAGCAGTTTGGAAAGCTTCGCAGCTGGAAACACCATATATTTT
CASSLESFAAGNTIYF
>TRBJ2-7|TRBV29-1|15|-|many
TGCAGCGCCCGAGGGCATCCTAGGAGCTCCTACGAGCAGTACTTC
CSARGHPRSSYEQYF
>TRBJ2-7|TRBV6-5|14|-|many
TGTGCCAGCAGTTGGACAGTGACCTCCTACGAGCAGTACTTC
CASSWTVTSYEQYF
>TRBJ2-7|TRBV4-3|15|-|-
TGCGCCAGCAGCCAAAGAGCAGGGAACTCCTACGAGCAGTACTTC
CASSQRAGNSYEQYF
>TRBJ2-5|TRBV5-1|17|-|many
TGCGCCAGCAATCCGGCAGCAGGGACCTACTTCCAAGAGACCCAGTACTTC
CASNPAAGTYFQETQYF
>TRBJ2-2|TRBV29-1|13|-|many
TGCAGCGTTTCTGGACAGAGCACCGGGGAGCTGTTTTTT
CSVSGQSTGELFF
>TRBJ1-1|TRBV20-1|13|-|few
TGCAGTGCTAATAACGAGTTGTGGTCTGAAGCTTTCTTT
CSANNELWSEAFF
>TRBJ1-5|TRBV7-9|14|TRBD1|many
TGTGCCAGCAGCTCGACAGGGAAGAATCAGCCCCAGCATTTT
CASSSTGKNQPQHF
>TRBJ2-7|TRBV20-1|15|TRBD2|many
TGCAGTGCTAGAGAGGGTGGACTAGCGGGAATTGGGCAGTACTTC
CSAREGGLAGIGQYF
>TRBJ2-1|TRBV20-1|19|TRBD2|many
TGCAGTGCTAGAGATATTGGACTAGCGCAAAATAGCTCCTACAATGAGCAGTTCTTC
CSARDIGLAQNSSYNEQFF
>TRBJ1-2|TRBV27|15|TRBD1|many
TGTGCCAGCAGTCCTACGACAGGGCCTAACTATGGCTACACCTTC
CASSPTTGPNYGYTF
>TRBJ1-1|TRBV7-9|14|-|many
TGTGCCAGCAGCTTAGATGGGGGTTACGTCGAAGCTTTCTTT
CASSLDGGYVEAFF
>TRBJ2-7|TRBV4-3|17|TRBD2|many
TGCGCCAGCAGCCAAGGGTTAGTTGCTAGCGGGATATACGAGCAGTACTTC
CASSQGLVASGIYEQYF
>TRBJ2-1|TRBV5-1|15|-|many
TGCGCCAGCAGTCCGGGCCGAGAGCGGACCAATGAGCAGTTCTTC
CASSPGRERTNEQFF
>TRBJ2-1|TRBV11-2|12|TRBD2|few
TGTGCCAGCATCATCAGCGGGGGCGAGCAGTTCTTC
CASIISGGEQFF
>TRBJ2-7|TRBV9|14|-|few
TGTGCCAGCAGCGTAGATGTCACCTCCTACGAGCAGTACTTC
CASSVDVTSYEQYF
>TRBJ2-7|TRBV5-1|17|TRBD2|few
TGCGCCAGCAGCTTGAACCCCGGGAGGCAGAGGAGAAACGAGCAGTACTTC
CASSLNPGRQRRNEQYF
>TRBJ2-1|TRBV20-1|12|TRBD2|few
TGCAGTGCTAGACTAGCGGGATATGAGCAGTTCTTC
CSARLAGYEQFF
>TRBJ1-1|TRBV5-1|15|-|many
TGCGCCAGCAGCTTGGAGGGTTTGGGGGACACTGAAGCTTTCTTT
CASSLEGLGDTEAFF
>TRBJ1-6|TRBV3-1|13|-|many
TGTGCCAGCAGCCTCGAGGGAGATTCACCCCTCCACTTT
CASSLEGDSPLHF
>TRBJ2-7|TRBV15|13|-|-
TGTGCCACCAGCAGATCGGGACCTCCCGAGCAGTACTTC
CATSRSGPPEQYF
>TRBJ1-1|TRBV12-3/TRBV12-4|15|-|many
TGTGCCAGCAGTTTTCTTATACAGGGTTGGACTGAAGCTTTCTTT
CASSFLIQGWTEAFF